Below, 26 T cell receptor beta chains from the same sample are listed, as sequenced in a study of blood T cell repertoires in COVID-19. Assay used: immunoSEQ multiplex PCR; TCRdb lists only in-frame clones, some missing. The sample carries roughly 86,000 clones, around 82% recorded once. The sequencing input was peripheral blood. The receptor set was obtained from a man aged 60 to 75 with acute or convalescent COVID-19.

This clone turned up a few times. CDR3 sequence: CAWSDKKAYGYTF. CDR3 DNA: TGTGCCTGGAGTGATAAAAAAGCGTATGGCTACACCTTC. V usage is TRBV30 and J usage is TRBJ1-2; D is uncertain. CDR3 length: 13 amino acids. Germline V gene lookup returns CDR1 GTSNPN and CDR2 SVGIG (reference sequence). V was shortened by 1 base and J by 5 bases, with 11 bases between the two germline ends.

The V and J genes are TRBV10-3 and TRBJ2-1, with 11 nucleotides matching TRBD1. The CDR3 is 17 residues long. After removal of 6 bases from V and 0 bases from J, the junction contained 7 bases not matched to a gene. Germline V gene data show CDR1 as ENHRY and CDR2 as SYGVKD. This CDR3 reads CAIRRGTGGSSYNEQFF. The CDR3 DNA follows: TGTGCCATCAGGAGGGGGACAGGGGGAAGCTCCTACAATGAGCAGTTCTTC.

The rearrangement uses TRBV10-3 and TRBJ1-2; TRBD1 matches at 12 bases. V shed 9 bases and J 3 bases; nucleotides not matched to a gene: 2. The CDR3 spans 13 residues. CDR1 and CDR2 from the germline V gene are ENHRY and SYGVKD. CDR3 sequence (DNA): TGTGCCATGGGGACAGGGGGCGACTATGGCTACACCTTC. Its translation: CAMGTGGDYGYTF.

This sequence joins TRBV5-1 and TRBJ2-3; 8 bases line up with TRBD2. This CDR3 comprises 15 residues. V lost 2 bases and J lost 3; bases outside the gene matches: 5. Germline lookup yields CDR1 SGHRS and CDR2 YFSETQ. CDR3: CASSFGRVTTDTQYF. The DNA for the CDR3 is TGCGCCAGCAGCTTCGGGAGGGTAACTACAGATACGCAGTATTTT.

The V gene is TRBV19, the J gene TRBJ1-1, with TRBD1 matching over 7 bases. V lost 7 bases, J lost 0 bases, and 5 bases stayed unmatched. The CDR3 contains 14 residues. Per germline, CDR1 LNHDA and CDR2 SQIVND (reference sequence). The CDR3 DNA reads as TGTGCCAGTACGGGACAGCTCATGAACACTGAAGCTTTCTTT. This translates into CASTGQLMNTEAFF. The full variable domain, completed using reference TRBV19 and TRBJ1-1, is DGGITQSPKYLFRKEGQNVTLSCEQNLNHDAMYWYRQDPGQGLRLIYYSQIVNDFQKGDIAEGYSVSREKKESFPLTVTSAQKNPTAFYLCASTGQLMNTEAFFGQGTRLTVV.

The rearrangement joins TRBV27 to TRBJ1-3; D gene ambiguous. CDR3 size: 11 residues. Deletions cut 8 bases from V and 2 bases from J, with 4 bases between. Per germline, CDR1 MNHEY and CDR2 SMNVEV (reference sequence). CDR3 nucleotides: TGTGCCAGCCGTCCTGGAAACACCATATATTTT. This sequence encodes CASRPGNTIYF.

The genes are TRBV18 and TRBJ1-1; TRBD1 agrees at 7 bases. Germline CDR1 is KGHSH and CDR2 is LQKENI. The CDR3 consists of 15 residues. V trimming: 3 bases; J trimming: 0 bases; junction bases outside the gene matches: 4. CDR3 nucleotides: TGTGCCAGCTCACCGGGACAGAACATGAACACTGAAGCTTTCTTT. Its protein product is CASSPGQNMNTEAFF.

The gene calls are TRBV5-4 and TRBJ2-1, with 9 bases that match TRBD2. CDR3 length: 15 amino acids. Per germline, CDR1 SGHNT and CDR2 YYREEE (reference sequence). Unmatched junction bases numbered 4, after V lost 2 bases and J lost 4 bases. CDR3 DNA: TGTGCCAGCAGCTTCGGACTAGCGAAATACAATGAGCAGTTCTTC. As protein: CASSFGLAKYNEQFF.

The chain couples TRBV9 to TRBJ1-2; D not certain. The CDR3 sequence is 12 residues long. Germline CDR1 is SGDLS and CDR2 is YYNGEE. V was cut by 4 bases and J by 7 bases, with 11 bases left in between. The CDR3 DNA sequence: TGTGCCAGCAGCCCCTATGAGGGTGGCTACACCTTC. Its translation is CASSPYEGGYTF.

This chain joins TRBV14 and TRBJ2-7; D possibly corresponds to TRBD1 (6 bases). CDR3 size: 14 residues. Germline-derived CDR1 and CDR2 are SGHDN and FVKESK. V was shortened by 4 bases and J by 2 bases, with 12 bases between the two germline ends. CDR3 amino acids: CASSPTDRTYEQYF. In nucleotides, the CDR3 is TGTGCCAGCAGCCCCACGGACAGAACCTACGAGCAGTACTTC.

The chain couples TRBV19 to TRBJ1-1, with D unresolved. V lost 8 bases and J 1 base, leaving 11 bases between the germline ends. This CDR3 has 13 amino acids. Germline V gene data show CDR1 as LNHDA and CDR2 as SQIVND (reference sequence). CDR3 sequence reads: CASSEQQNTEAFF. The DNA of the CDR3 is TGTGCCAGTTCAGAACAGCAGAACACTGAAGCTTTCTTT.

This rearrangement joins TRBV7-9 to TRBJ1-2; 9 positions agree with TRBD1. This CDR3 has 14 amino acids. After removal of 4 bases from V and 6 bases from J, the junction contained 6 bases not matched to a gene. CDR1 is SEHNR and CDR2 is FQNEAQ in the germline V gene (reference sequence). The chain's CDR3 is CASSSSNRGHGYTF. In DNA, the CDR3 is TGTGCCAGCAGCTCAAGCAACAGGGGGCATGGCTACACCTTC.

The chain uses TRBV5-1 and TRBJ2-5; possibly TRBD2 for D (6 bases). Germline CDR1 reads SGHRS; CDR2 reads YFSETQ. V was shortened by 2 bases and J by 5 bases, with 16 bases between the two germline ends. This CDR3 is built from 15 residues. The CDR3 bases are TGCGCCAGCAGCTTCATAGGGCGGGGTAAGGAGACCCAGTACTTC. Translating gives CASSFIGRGKETQYF.

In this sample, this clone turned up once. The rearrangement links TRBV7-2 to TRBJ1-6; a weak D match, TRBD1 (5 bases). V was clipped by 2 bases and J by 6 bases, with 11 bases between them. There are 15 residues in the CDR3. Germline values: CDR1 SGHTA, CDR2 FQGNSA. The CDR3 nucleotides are TGTGCCAGCAGCTTATTTCCAGGGCCTAATTCACCCCTCCACTTT. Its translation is CASSLFPGPNSPLHF.

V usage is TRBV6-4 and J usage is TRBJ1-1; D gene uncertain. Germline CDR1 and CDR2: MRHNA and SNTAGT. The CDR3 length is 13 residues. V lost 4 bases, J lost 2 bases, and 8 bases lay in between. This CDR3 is CASSAGDNTEAFF. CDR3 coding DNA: TGTGCCAGCAGTGCCGGAGATAACACTGAAGCTTTCTTT.

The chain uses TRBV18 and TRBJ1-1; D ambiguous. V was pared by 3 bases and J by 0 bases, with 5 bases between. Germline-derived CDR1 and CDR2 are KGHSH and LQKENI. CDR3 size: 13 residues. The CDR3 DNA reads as TGTGCCAGCTCACCGGCCATGAACACTGAAGCTTTCTTT. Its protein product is CASSPAMNTEAFF.

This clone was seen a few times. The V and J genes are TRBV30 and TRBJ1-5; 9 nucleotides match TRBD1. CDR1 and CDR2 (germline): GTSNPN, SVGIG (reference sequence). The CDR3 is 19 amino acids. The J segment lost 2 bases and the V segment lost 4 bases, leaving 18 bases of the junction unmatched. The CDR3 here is CAWTPEGTGSVLGNQPQHF. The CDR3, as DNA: TGTGCCTGGACTCCCGAGGGGACAGGGTCGGTTTTGGGCAATCAGCCCCAGCATTTT.

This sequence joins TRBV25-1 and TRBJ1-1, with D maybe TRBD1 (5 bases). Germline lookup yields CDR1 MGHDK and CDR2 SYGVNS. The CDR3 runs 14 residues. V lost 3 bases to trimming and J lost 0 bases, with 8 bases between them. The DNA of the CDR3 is TGTGCCAGCAGTGACCTCAGGGTGAACACTGAAGCTTTCTTT. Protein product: CASSDLRVNTEAFF.

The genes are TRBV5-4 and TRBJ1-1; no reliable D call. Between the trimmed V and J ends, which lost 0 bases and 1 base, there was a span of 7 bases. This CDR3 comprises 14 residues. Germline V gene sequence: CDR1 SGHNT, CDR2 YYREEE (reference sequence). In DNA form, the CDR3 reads TGTGCCAGCAGCTTGGGGAGGGAGAACACTGAAGCTTTCTTT. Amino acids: CASSLGRENTEAFF. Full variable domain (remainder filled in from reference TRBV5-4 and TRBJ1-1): ETGVTQSPTHLIKTRGQQVTLRCSSQSGHNTVSWYQQALGQGPQFIFQYYREEENGRGNFPPRFSGLQFPNYSSELNVNALELDDSALYLCASSLGRENTEAFFGQGTRLTVV.

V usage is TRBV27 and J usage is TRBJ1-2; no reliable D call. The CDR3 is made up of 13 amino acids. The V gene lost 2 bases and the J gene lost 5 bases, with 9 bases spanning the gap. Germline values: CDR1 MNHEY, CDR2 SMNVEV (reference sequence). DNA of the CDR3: TGTGCCAGCAGTTTAAACATGTGGTATGGCTACACCTTC. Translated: CASSLNMWYGYTF.

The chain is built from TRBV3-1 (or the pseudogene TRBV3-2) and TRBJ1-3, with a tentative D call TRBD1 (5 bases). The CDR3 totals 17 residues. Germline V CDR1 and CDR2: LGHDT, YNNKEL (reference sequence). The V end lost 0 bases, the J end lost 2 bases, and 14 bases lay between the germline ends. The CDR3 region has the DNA TGTGCCAGCAGCCAAGATAAGCTGGGAGGGGCTGGAAACACCATATATTTT. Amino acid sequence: CASSQDKLGGAGNTIYF.

The CDR3 DNA follows: TGCAGCGTTGAGACAGGGGAGGTCAACGAGCAGTACTTC. Amino acid sequence: CSVETGEVNEQYF. The chain carries TRBV29-1 and TRBJ2-7, with 8 bases fitting TRBD1. V shed 3 bases and J 5 bases; nucleotides not matched to a gene: 6. The CDR3 runs 13 residues. The germline V gene encodes CDR1 SQVTM and CDR2 ANQGSEA.

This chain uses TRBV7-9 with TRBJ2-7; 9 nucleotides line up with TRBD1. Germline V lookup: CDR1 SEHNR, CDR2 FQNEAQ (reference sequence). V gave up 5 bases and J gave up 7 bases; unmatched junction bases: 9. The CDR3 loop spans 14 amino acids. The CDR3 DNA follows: TGTGCCAGCAGCCCCAGGGACAGGGTGAGAGAGCAGTACTTC. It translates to CASSPRDRVREQYF.

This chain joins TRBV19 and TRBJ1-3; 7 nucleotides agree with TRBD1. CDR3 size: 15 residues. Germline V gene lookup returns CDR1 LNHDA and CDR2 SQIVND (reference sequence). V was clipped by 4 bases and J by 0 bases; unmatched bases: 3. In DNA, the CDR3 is TGTGCCAGTAGTAGTGACAGGGTCTCTGGAAACACCATATATTTT. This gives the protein CASSSDRVSGNTIYF.

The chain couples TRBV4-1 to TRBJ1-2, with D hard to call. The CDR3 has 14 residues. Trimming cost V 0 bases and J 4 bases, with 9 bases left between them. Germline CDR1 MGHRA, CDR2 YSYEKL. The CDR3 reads CASSQEPGSYGYTF. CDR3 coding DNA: TGCGCCAGCAGCCAAGAGCCAGGTTCCTATGGCTACACCTTC.

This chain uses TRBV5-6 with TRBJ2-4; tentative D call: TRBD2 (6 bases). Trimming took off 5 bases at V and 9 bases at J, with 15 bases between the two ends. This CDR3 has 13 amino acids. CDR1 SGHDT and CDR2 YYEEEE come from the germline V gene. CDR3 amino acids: CASRAGGEFIQYF. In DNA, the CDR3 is TGTGCCAGCAGGGCCGGGGGAGAATTCATTCAGTACTTC.